This T cell receptor (beta chain) appears in the sequencing data of a study of blood T cell repertoires in COVID-19. Study overall: Researchers got acute and convalescent COVID-19 samples from the United States, Italy and Spain. T cells, B-cell-depleted T cells, or PBMCs provided the cDNA or gDNA that served as material.

In the original workflow: For nucleated cells, counts were estimated from reference gene primer amplification. Some clones are missing from TCRdb's copy, which holds only in-frame ones; the method was immunoSEQ multiplex PCR. V and J calls and clone size are those listed in that table; D and trimming were worked out from the DNA. Altogether just over 150,000 clones are present, 92% being singletons, with the ten largest covering about 4.8%. Followed over time, Seattle patients had been enrolled while infection was active. This CDR3 is 19 amino acids long. This TCR was sampled from a man aged 25-45 years with COVID-19, enrolled during active disease. The J gene is TRBJ2-1, the V gene TRBV21-1; whether TRBD2, the table's D call, matches the DNA was not checked. TRBV21-1 corresponds to a pseudogene. The sequencing sample was made of peripheral blood. CDR3 coding DNA: TGTGCCAGCAGCCCAGAGGAACTAGCGGGAATTAGCTCCTACAATGAGCAGTTCTTC. Translation: CASSPEELAGISSYNEQFF.